This note documents a single T cell receptor (beta chain) sequence. Its target is not known. This specimen belongs to a study of CD8+ T cells in alopecia areata. As for the study in general: Tofacitinib was taken orally by treated patients, and the dose was 5 to 10 mg twice daily. Study-level findings and limits: An increase in clonality over normal scalp was evident in lesional scalp, especially alopecia totalis/universalis.

It was cDNA, reverse transcribed from extracted RNA, that served as the sequencing template. This table comes from immunoSEQ multiplex PCR, and its TCRdb copy is limited to in-frame clones, with some not included. Of approximately 13,000 clones in the sample, about 60% were seen once. Patients with alopecia areata provided lesional scalp punch biopsies as well as peripheral blood. This CDR3 is built from 12 residues. V was clipped by 5 bases and J by 8 bases, with 10 bases between them. Germline CDR1 and CDR2: SGHAT and FQNNGV. Sequencing was performed on skin, taken at week 0. V usage is TRBV11-2 and J usage is TRBJ2-1, with D perhaps given as TRBD1 or TRBD2 (5 bases each). This clonotype was sampled from a human donor with alopecia areata. Written as DNA, the CDR3 is TGTGCCAGCAGCCTCGGGGCCCATGAGCAGTTCTTC. Residues: CASSLGAHEQFF.